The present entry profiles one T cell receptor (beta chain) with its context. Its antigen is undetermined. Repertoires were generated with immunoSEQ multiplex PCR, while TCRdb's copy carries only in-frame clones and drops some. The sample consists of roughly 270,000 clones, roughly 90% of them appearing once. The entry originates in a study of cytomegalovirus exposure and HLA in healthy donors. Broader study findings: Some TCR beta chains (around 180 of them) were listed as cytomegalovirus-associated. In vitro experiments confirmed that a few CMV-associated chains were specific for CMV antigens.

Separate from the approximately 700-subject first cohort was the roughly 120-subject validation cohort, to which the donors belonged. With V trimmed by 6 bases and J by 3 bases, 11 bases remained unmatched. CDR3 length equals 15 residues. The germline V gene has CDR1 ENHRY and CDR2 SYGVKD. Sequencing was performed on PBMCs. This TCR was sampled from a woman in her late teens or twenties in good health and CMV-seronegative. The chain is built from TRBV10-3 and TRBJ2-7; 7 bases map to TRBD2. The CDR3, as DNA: TGTGCCATCAGATTTGGGACGGGGGGAGACTACGAGCAGTACTTC. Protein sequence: CAIRFGTGGDYEQYF.